This entry is about one T cell receptor beta chain. Its target is not known. Total RNA was extracted at no less than 5.5 micrograms per sample. This entry is derived from a study of blood T cells in healthy people across ages. Points from the study as a whole: Expanded clonotype shifts may have been confounded, as the donors had an unknown CMV status. Roughly linear declines in TCR beta diversity per million T cells occurred with age.

A second PCR, run for roughly 7 to 11 cycles, used a sample-barcoded 5' primer plus a J-beta primer mix. One entry per CDR3 protein, called by TCRdb with MiXCR from the 5' RACE reads. The repertoire holds hundreds of thousands of distinct CDR3 sequences, with 58% as singletons. V lost 5 bases to trimming and J lost 4 bases, with 13 bases between them. Germline-derived CDR1 and CDR2 are SGHRS and YFSETQ. The CDR3 spans 14 residues. V is TRBV5-1 and J is TRBJ1-5; a possible D gene is TRBD1 (6 bases). The sequenced material came from blood. The origin of this receptor is a man aged 55 to 70 in good health. The CDR3 spells CASSKQGGNQPQHF. The CDR3 DNA reads TGCGCCAGCAGTAAACAGGGAGGGAATCAGCCCCAGCATTTT.